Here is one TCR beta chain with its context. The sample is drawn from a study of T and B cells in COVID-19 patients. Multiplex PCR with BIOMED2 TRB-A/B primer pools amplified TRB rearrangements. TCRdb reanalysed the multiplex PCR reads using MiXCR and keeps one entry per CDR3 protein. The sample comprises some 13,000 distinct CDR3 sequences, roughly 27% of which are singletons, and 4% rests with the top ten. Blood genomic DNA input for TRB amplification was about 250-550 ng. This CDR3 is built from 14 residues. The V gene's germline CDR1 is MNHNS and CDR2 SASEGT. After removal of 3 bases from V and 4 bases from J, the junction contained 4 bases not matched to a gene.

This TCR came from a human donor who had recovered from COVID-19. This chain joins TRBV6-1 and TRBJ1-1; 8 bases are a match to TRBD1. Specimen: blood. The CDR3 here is CASSDRGQTTEAFF. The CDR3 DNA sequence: TGTGCCAGCAGTGACAGGGGGCAGACCACTGAAGCTTTCTTT.